The rows below give T cell receptor beta chains drawn from one sample of a study of blood T cell repertoires in COVID-19. Libraries were prepared by immunoSEQ multiplex PCR; TCRdb keeps only in-frame clonotypes and omits some of them. This sample has under 250,000 clones, with around 81% found just once. The sequenced material came from peripheral blood. These receptors all stem from a woman aged 60-70 years with active or convalescent COVID-19. CDR3s include the opening cysteine and the closing phenylalanine or tryptophan. A D gene is named only where the DNA matches it firmly. The size entry is marked missing in some rows and otherwise reads once, few, many or a size class.

TRBD1,.,TRBV6-6,TRBJ2-2,CASSYLGQGHGELFF,TGTGCCAGCAGTTACTTGGGACAGGGTCACGGGGAGCTGTTTTTT
.,.,TRBV7-9,TRBJ2-3,CASSLSLTPPDTQYF,TGTGCCAGCAGCCTCTCCTTGACTCCCCCGGATACGCAGTATTTT
.,once,TRBV10-3,TRBJ1-2,CAISEQQYYGYTF,TGTGCCATCAGTGAGCAACAGTACTATGGCTACACCTTC
TRBD1,.,TRBV9,TRBJ2-3,CASSWGQTDTQYF,TGTGCCAGCAGCTGGGGACAGACAGATACGCAGTATTTT
TRBD1,.,TRBV6-6,TRBJ2-4,CASSLDRLAKNIQYF,TGTGCCAGCAGCCTGGACAGGCTAGCCAAAAACATTCAGTACTTC
.,few,TRBV10-3,TRBJ2-2,CATDPRGNTGELFF,TGTGCCACCGACCCTAGAGGGAACACCGGGGAGCTGTTTTTT
TRBD1,.,TRBV5-1,TRBJ2-7,CASSPGTVNYEQYF,TGCGCCAGCAGCCCGGGGACAGTAAACTACGAGCAGTACTTC
TRBD2,.,TRBV2,TRBJ2-1,CASSARPPGLAGGPSYNEQFF,TGTGCCAGCAGCGCCAGGCCCCCAGGACTAGCGGGGGGGCCCTCCTACAATGAGCAGTTCTTC
.,.,TRBV15,TRBJ1-4,CATSRAAGGKLFF,TGTGCCACCAGCAGAGCGGCCGGGGGGAAACTGTTTTTT
.,.,TRBV9,TRBJ2-2,CASQGSQTGELFF,TGTGCCAGCCAGGGGTCGCAGACCGGGGAGCTGTTTTTT
.,few,TRBV5-1,TRBJ1-5,CASSPEGAFNQPQHF,TGCGCCAGCAGCCCCGAAGGGGCCTTCAATCAGCCCCAGCATTTT
TRBD2,.,TRBV29-1,TRBJ2-1,CSVRDRGGAGEQFF,TGCAGCGTTCGGGATCGCGGGGGGGCGGGTGAGCAGTTCTTC
.,few,TRBV7-9,TRBJ1-6,CASSGSGDNSPLHF,TGTGCCAGCAGCGGCTCAGGGGATAATTCACCCCTCCACTTT
TRBD2,.,TRBV5-1,TRBJ2-1,CASSVPGTSGSYNEQFF,TGCGCCAGCAGCGTCCCTGGGACTAGCGGGTCCTACAATGAGCAGTTCTTC
.,.,TRBV5-5,TRBJ2-7,CASSLTGSEQYF,TGTGCCAGCAGCTTGACGGGTTCCGAGCAGTACTTC
.,.,TRBV28,TRBJ1-2,CASSPAGRLSYGYTF,TGTGCCAGCAGTCCCGCCGGGAGACTGAGCTATGGCTACACCTTC
.,few,TRBV18,TRBJ2-2,CASSPLQGISGELFF,TGTGCCAGCTCACCACTTCAGGGGATCTCCGGGGAGCTGTTTTTT
TRBD2,.,TRBV7-2,TRBJ2-5,CASGLSGGQETQYF,TGTGCCAGCGGGCTAAGCGGGGGGCAAGAGACCCAGTACTTC
.,.,TRBV5-1,TRBJ1-3,CASSLEGGNGNTIYF,TGCGCCAGCAGCTTGGAGGGGGGGAATGGAAACACCATATATTTT
TRBD2,.,TRBV18,TRBJ2-7,CASSPERELVEQYF,TGTGCCAGCTCACCAGAGCGGGAGTTGGTCGAGCAGTACTTC
.,.,TRBV5-1,TRBJ2-1,CASSLAPGINEQFF,TGCGCCAGCAGCTTGGCCCCAGGGATCAATGAGCAGTTCTTC
.,.,TRBV25-1,TRBJ2-1,CASSPWGTPDNEQFF,TGTGCCAGCAGTCCTTGGGGGACTCCCGACAATGAGCAGTTCTTC
.,.,TRBV7-9,TRBJ1-5,CASSGRVNQPQHF,TGTGCCAGCAGCGGGAGGGTAAATCAGCCCCAGCATTTT
TRBD1,.,TRBV2,TRBJ1-5,CASNLQGGNNQPQHF,TGTGCCAGCAACCTCCAGGGGGGAAACAATCAGCCCCAGCATTTT
TRBD2,.,TRBV19,TRBJ2-6,CASSPSGGRGGANVLTF,TGTGCCAGTAGCCCAAGCGGGGGGCGCGGTGGGGCCAACGTCCTGACTTTC
.,few,TRBV5-1,TRBJ1-5,CASSVDGDNQPQHF,TGCGCCAGCAGCGTGGACGGGGATAATCAGCCCCAGCATTTT
.,.,TRBV19,TRBJ1-2,CASSIVPYGYTF,TGTGCCAGTAGTATAGTCCCGTATGGCTACACCTTC
.,once,TRBV5-4,TRBJ2-2,CASSLAGQVVTGELFF,TGTGCCAGCAGCTTGGCTGGTCAGGTGGTCACCGGGGAGCTGTTTTTT
.,.,TRBV18,TRBJ1-1,CASSPNRDTEAFF,TGTGCCAGCTCACCGAACAGGGACACTGAAGCTTTCTTT
TRBD2,.,TRBV6-4,TRBJ2-1,CASRPTSGPSYNEQFF,TGTGCCAGCAGACCAACTAGCGGTCCCTCCTACAATGAGCAGTTCTTC
.,once,TRBV6-1,TRBJ2-5,CASSVVDTGTQETQYF,TGTGCCAGCAGTGTCGTGGACACAGGAACTCAAGAGACCCAGTACTTC
.,.,TRBV6-5,TRBJ2-2,CASRRDKTNTGELFF,TGTGCCAGCAGGAGGGACAAGACTAACACCGGGGAGCTGTTTTTT
.,.,TRBV21-1,TRBJ1-5,CASIIYIRGGRSNQPQHF,TGTGCCAGCATCATCTATATCCGGGGAGGAAGGAGCAATCAGCCCCAGCATTTT
.,.,TRBV4-2,TRBJ1-5,CASSPGGGVGAQPQHF,TGTGCCAGCAGCCCGGGGGGGGGCGTGGGGGCACAGCCCCAGCATTTT
TRBD2,once,TRBV9,TRBJ2-5,CASSVGLAGGIKETQYF,TGTGCCAGCAGCGTAGGTCTAGCGGGGGGTATTAAAGAGACCCAGTACTTC
TRBD2,.,TRBV19,TRBJ2-5,CASSRGTSGRSETQYF,TGTGCCAGTAGTAGGGGGACTAGCGGGAGATCTGAGACCCAGTACTTC
.,.,TRBV18,TRBJ1-5,CASSPLQFNQPQHF,TGTGCCAGCTCACCACTACAGTTCAATCAGCCCCAGCATTTT
TRBD1,.,TRBV6-6,TRBJ1-1,CASSYLDRSTEAFF,TGTGCCAGCAGTTACTTGGACAGGTCCACTGAAGCTTTCTTT
TRBD1,.,TRBV29-1,TRBJ2-7,CSVGGGPYEQYF,TGCAGCGTTGGAGGGGGCCCCTACGAGCAGTACTTC
.,.,TRBV10-1,TRBJ2-7,CASSESGAPYEQYF,TGCGCCAGCAGTGAGTCGGGAGCTCCTTACGAGCAGTACTTC
TRBD2,.,TRBV10-3,TRBJ2-1,CAISGAGLAGGTSSSYNEQFF,TGTGCCATCAGTGGGGCAGGACTAGCGGGAGGTACATCGAGCTCCTACAATGAGCAGTTCTTC
.,.,TRBV19,TRBJ1-4,CASRNRDEKLFF,TGTGCCAGTAGGAACAGGGACGAAAAACTGTTTTTT
.,.,TRBV11-1,TRBJ2-7,CASSLGHHYEQYF,TGTGCCAGCAGCTTGGGACACCACTACGAGCAGTACTTC
.,.,TRBV15,TRBJ2-5,CATSRDRASRETQYF,TGTGCCACCAGCAGAGATCGGGCTAGCCGGGAGACCCAGTACTTC